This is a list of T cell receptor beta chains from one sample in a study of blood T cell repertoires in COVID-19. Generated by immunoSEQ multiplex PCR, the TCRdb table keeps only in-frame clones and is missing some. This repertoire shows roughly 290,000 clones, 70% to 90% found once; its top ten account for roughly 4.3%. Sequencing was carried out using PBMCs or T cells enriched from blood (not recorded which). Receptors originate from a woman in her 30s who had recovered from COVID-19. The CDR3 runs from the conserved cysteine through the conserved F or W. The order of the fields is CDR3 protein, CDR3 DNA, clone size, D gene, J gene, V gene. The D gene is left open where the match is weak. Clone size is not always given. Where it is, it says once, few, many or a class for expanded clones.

CDR3aa: CASSTMGLISGANVLTF
CDR3nt: TGTGCCAGCAGCACTATGGGACTGATCTCTGGGGCCAACGTCCTGACTTTC
abundance: once
d_gene: -
j_gene: TRBJ2-6
v_gene: TRBV28

CDR3aa: CASSQVLAGGLSSYNEQFF
CDR3nt: TGTGCCAGCAGCCAAGTCCTAGCGGGAGGCCTCAGCTCCTACAATGAGCAGTTCTTC
abundance: -
d_gene: TRBD2
j_gene: TRBJ2-1
v_gene: TRBV4-2

CDR3aa: CASSTTGETQYF
CDR3nt: TGCGCCAGCAGCACGACCGGGGAGACCCAGTACTTC
abundance: -
d_gene: -
j_gene: TRBJ2-5
v_gene: TRBV4-1

CDR3aa: CASSSGGSEAFF
CDR3nt: TGTGCCAGCAGTTCAGGCGGGTCTGAAGCTTTCTTT
abundance: -
d_gene: -
j_gene: TRBJ1-1
v_gene: TRBV5-6

CDR3aa: CASSAPSTGLMNTEAFF
CDR3nt: TGTGCCAGCAGCGCCCCCTCGACAGGCCTCATGAACACTGAAGCTTTCTTT
abundance: -
d_gene: -
j_gene: TRBJ1-1
v_gene: TRBV9

CDR3aa: CASSFTQPSYEQYF
CDR3nt: TGTGCCAGCAGCTTTACTCAACCGTCCTACGAGCAGTACTTC
abundance: -
d_gene: -
j_gene: TRBJ2-7
v_gene: TRBV11-2

CDR3aa: CASSAGTSGLGGELFF
CDR3nt: TGCGCCAGCAGCGCCGGGACTAGCGGGTTAGGCGGGGAGCTGTTTTTT
abundance: -
d_gene: TRBD2
j_gene: TRBJ2-2
v_gene: TRBV5-1

CDR3aa: CASSPPGTGFNEKLFF
CDR3nt: TGTGCCAGCAGCCCGCCCGGGACAGGATTTAATGAAAAACTGTTTTTT
abundance: -
d_gene: TRBD1
j_gene: TRBJ1-4
v_gene: TRBV7-6

CDR3aa: CASSSAPRSAGNTIYF
CDR3nt: TGTGCCAGCAGCTCCGCCCCCAGGTCAGCTGGAAACACCATATATTTT
abundance: -
d_gene: -
j_gene: TRBJ1-3
v_gene: TRBV7-9

CDR3aa: CASSHPPGSGANVLTF
CDR3nt: TGTGCCAGTAGCCACCCTCCAGGGTCTGGGGCCAACGTCCTGACTTTC
abundance: -
d_gene: -
j_gene: TRBJ2-6
v_gene: TRBV19

CDR3aa: CASSPREGERGEKLFF
CDR3nt: TGTGCCAGCAGCCCTAGGGAGGGGGAACGGGGTGAAAAACTGTTTTTT
abundance: -
d_gene: -
j_gene: TRBJ1-4
v_gene: TRBV9

CDR3aa: CAISLARGETQYF
CDR3nt: TGTGCCATCAGCCTAGCTAGGGGGGAGACCCAGTACTTC
abundance: -
d_gene: -
j_gene: TRBJ2-5
v_gene: TRBV10-3

CDR3aa: CASVPRAGYGYTF
CDR3nt: TGTGCCAGCGTCCCTAGGGCGGGGTATGGCTACACCTTC
abundance: -
d_gene: -
j_gene: TRBJ1-2
v_gene: TRBV6-5

CDR3aa: CATSDRDSVGEKLFF
CDR3nt: TGTGCCACCAGTGACCGGGACAGCGTGGGTGAAAAACTGTTTTTT
abundance: -
d_gene: TRBD1
j_gene: TRBJ1-4
v_gene: TRBV24-1

CDR3aa: CASSLGEGSYGYTF
CDR3nt: TGTGCCAGCAGTTTAGGGGAGGGAAGCTATGGCTACACCTTC
abundance: once
d_gene: -
j_gene: TRBJ1-2
v_gene: TRBV28

CDR3aa: CASRRDSRGGYEQYF
CDR3nt: TGTGCCAGCCGACGGGACAGCCGAGGGGGCTACGAGCAGTACTTC
abundance: -
d_gene: TRBD1
j_gene: TRBJ2-7
v_gene: TRBV19

CDR3aa: CASSEMRGEQYF
CDR3nt: TGTGCCAGCAGTGAGATGCGGGGCGAGCAGTACTTC
abundance: -
d_gene: -
j_gene: TRBJ2-7
v_gene: TRBV2

CDR3aa: CASSPYLGYTF
CDR3nt: TGTGCCAGCTCCCCTTATCTGGGCTACACCTTC
abundance: -
d_gene: -
j_gene: TRBJ1-2
v_gene: TRBV6-5

CDR3aa: CASSFGQGYYF
CDR3nt: TGTGCCAGCAGTTTCGGACAGGGGTACTACTTC
abundance: -
d_gene: TRBD1
j_gene: TRBJ2-7
v_gene: TRBV14

CDR3aa: CATSRTGVAGETQYF
CDR3nt: TGTGCCACCAGTCGTACAGGGGTTGCGGGAGAGACCCAGTACTTC
abundance: -
d_gene: TRBD1
j_gene: TRBJ2-5
v_gene: TRBV24-1

CDR3aa: CASTPLARMNTEAFF
CDR3nt: TGTGCCAGCACTCCACTGGCGCGGATGAACACTGAAGCTTTCTTT
abundance: -
d_gene: -
j_gene: TRBJ1-1
v_gene: TRBV28

CDR3aa: CATSDFGQGANEQFF
CDR3nt: TGTGCCACCAGTGATTTCGGGCAGGGGGCAAATGAGCAGTTCTTC
abundance: -
d_gene: TRBD1
j_gene: TRBJ2-1
v_gene: TRBV24-1

CDR3aa: CASSSYRVKDAEAFF
CDR3nt: TGTGCCAGCAGCTCATACAGAGTCAAGGATGCTGAAGCTTTCTTT
abundance: -
d_gene: -
j_gene: TRBJ1-1
v_gene: TRBV11-2

CDR3aa: CASKEGKSSYNSPLHF
CDR3nt: TGTGCCAGTAAGGAGGGCAAGAGCTCCTATAATTCACCCCTCCACTTT
abundance: -
d_gene: -
j_gene: TRBJ1-6
v_gene: TRBV5-6